These T cell receptor beta chains were read from a single sample in a study of regulatory T cells in long-lasting Graves disease. TCRdb reprocessed the multiplex PCR reads via MiXCR and lists one record per CDR3 protein. The repertoire holds hundreds of thousands of distinct CDR3 sequences, with roughly 15% as singletons. This sample also appeared in a second study, on T cells in Graves' hyperthyroidism and ophthalmopathy.

The source was peripheral blood mononuclear cells (PBMCs), collected at new diagnosis, from a patient treated with antithyroid drugs. All receptors come from a woman under 40 with Graves disease. Both conserved end residues are part of each CDR3. Each record gives: CDR3 protein, V gene.

CASSAPYEQYF TRBV2
CASTTTGGRETQYF TRBV2
CASSQGLAGVPGELFF TRBV7-2
CSAFLLSSYNEQFF TRBV20-1
CASSPIGDRGHWEQFF TRBV19
CASSPTGTDFGYTF TRBV4-1
CASSRSSRGISEQYF TRBV2
CASSSNSRDTQYF TRBV5-1
CASSPAGFGNTIYF TRBV18
CASSQSSGMRTQYF TRBV14
CASSLSGTSGSGDTQYF TRBV6-2/TRBV6-3
CASRVNNYGYTF TRBV10-2
CSARALAGKETQYF TRBV20-1
CSVGPEGTDTQYF TRBV29-1
CASSQLGGNRPQHF TRBV2
CASSRTAGNTEAFF TRBV3-1